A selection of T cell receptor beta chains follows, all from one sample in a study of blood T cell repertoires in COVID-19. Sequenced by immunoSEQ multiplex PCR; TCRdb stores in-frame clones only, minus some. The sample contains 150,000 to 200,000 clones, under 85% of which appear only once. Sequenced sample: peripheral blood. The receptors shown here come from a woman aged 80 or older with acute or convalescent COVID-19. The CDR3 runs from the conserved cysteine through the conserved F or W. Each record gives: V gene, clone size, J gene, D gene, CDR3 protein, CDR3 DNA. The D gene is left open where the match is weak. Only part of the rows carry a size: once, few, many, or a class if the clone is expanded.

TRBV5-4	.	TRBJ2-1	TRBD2	CASSLAGGGAVSRNEQFF	TGTGCCAGCAGCTTGGCCGGCGGGGGGGCCGTGAGTAGGAATGAGCAGTTCTTC
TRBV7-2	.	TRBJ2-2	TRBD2	CASSLRLAGGTGELFF	TGTGCCAGCAGCTTACGACTAGCGGGAGGTACCGGGGAGCTGTTTTTT
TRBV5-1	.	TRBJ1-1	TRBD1	CASSHGQGQEAFF	TGCGCCAGCAGCCATGGACAGGGACAAGAAGCTTTCTTT
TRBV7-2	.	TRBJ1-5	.	CASSLVRGLGQPQHF	TGTGCCAGCAGCTTAGTGCGGGGGTTGGGTCAGCCCCAGCATTTT
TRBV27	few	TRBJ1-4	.	CASTDTLYEKLFF	TGTGCCAGCACGGACACTCTGTATGAAAAACTGTTTTTT
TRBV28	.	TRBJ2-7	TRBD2	CASSFWGSGGASYEQYF	TGTGCCAGCAGTTTTTGGGGTAGCGGGGGGGCATCCTACGAGCAGTACTTC
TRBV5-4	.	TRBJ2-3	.	CASSLERAGTDTQYF	TGTGCCAGCAGCTTGGAGAGGGCGGGCACAGATACGCAGTATTTT
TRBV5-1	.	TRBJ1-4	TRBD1	CASSLQGATNEKLFF	TGCGCCAGCAGCTTGCAGGGGGCAACTAATGAAAAACTGTTTTTT
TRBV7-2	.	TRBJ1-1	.	CASSTRRENTEAFF	TGTGCCAGCAGCACGCGCAGGGAGAACACTGAAGCTTTCTTT
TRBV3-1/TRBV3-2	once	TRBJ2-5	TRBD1	CASRTGREETQYF	TGTGCCAGCCGGACAGGGAGAGAGGAGACCCAGTACTTC
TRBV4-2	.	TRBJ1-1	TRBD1	CASSQVDRVDTEAFF	TGTGCCAGCAGCCAAGTCGACAGGGTTGACACTGAAGCTTTCTTT
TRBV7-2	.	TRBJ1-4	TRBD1	CASSEGGQLNEKLFF	TGTGCCAGCAGCGAGGGGGGACAGCTTAATGAAAAACTGTTTTTT
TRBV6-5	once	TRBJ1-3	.	CASSLRAGVGNTIYF	TGTGCCAGCAGCTTACGGGCAGGGGTGGGAAACACCATATATTTT
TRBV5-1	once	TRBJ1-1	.	CASSRRENTEAFF	TGCGCCAGCAGCCGACGGGAGAACACTGAAGCTTTCTTT
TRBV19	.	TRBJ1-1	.	CASAEESPEAFF	TGTGCCAGTGCGGAGGAGAGCCCAGAAGCTTTCTTT
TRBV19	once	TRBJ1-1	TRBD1	CASSSRDRGAWGTEAFF	TGTGCCAGTAGTTCCCGGGACAGGGGCGCCTGGGGCACTGAAGCTTTCTTT
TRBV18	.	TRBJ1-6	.	CASSSNNSPLHF	TGTGCCAGCTCATCTAATAATTCACCCCTCCACTTT
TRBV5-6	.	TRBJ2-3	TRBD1	CASRYRGLRREGTQYF	TGTGCCAGCAGATACAGGGGCCTACGACGAGAAGGTACGCAGTATTTT
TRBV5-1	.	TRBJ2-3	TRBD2	CASSVLAGGDTQYF	TGCGCCAGCAGCGTACTAGCGGGGGGAGATACGCAGTATTTT
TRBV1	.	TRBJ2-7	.	CTSSPGLAGAPVYEQYF	TGCACCAGCAGCCCCGGACTAGCGGGAGCGCCGGTGTACGAGCAGTACTTC
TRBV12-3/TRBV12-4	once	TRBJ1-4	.	CASSFGTKEKLFF	TGTGCCAGCAGTTTTGGCACTAAGGAAAAACTGTTTTTT
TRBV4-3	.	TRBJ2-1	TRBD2	CASSQDWLAGYNEQFF	TGCGCCAGCAGCCAAGATTGGCTAGCGGGCTACAATGAGCAGTTCTTC
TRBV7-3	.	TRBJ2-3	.	CASSLTLETDTQYF	TGTGCCAGCAGCTTAACCCTAGAAACAGATACGCAGTATTTT
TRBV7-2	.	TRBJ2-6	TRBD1	CASSPGTGVPGANVLTF	TGTGCCAGCAGCCCCGGGACAGGGGTCCCTGGGGCCAACGTCCTGACTTTC
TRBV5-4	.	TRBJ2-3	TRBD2	CASSLLAGGTTDTQYF	TGTGCCAGCAGCTTGCTAGCGGGAGGAACGACAGATACGCAGTATTTT
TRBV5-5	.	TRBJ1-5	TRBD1	CASTWDSSNQPQHF	TGTGCCAGCACCTGGGACAGTAGCAATCAGCCCCAGCATTTT
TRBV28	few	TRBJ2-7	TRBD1	CASSRLGGGWDLGEQYF	TGTGCCAGCAGTCGGTTAGGGGGCGGATGGGACCTAGGCGAGCAGTACTTC
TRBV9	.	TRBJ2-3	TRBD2	CASSVGGGSTDTQYF	TGTGCCAGCAGCGTAGGGGGGGGATCCACAGATACGCAGTATTTT
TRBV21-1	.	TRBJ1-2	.	CASSNGRGLYGYTF	TGTGCCAGCAGCAATGGAAGGGGATTATATGGCTACACCTTC
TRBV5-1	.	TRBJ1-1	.	CASSLANTGNEAFF	TGCGCCAGCAGCTTGGCCAATACAGGGAATGAAGCTTTCTTT
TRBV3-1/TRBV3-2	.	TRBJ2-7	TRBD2	CASSQVGLAGDEQYF	TGTGCCAGCAGCCAAGTCGGGCTAGCGGGAGACGAGCAGTACTTC
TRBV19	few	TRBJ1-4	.	CATGGQSNEKLFF	TGTGCCACGGGGGGCCAGTCTAATGAAAAACTGTTTTTT
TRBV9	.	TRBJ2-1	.	CASSVGNAYNEQFF	TGTGCCAGCAGCGTCGGGAATGCCTACAATGAGCAGTTCTTC
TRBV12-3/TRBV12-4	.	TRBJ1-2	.	CASSLWQGNGYTF	TGTGCCAGCAGTTTATGGCAGGGAAATGGCTACACCTTC
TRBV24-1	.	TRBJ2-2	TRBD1	CATSDPVTGTGGELFF	TGTGCCACCAGTGATCCGGTGACAGGGACGGGCGGGGAGCTGTTTTTT
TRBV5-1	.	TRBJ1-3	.	CASSLGAPNSGNTIYF	TGCGCCAGCAGCCTGGGGGCCCCGAACTCTGGAAACACCATATATTTT
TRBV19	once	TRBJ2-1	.	CASSPEGARRPYNEQFF	TGTGCCAGTAGTCCGGAAGGGGCACGGAGACCGTACAATGAGCAGTTCTTC
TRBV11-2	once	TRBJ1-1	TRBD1	CASSWADRRNTEAFF	TGTGCCAGCAGCTGGGCGGACAGGAGGAACACTGAAGCTTTCTTT
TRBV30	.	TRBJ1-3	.	CAWTAGGAWNTIYF	TGTGCCTGGACGGCGGGGGGCGCATGGAACACCATATATTTT
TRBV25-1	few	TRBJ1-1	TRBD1	CASTQTGLNTEAFF	TGTGCCAGCACACAGACAGGGTTGAACACTGAAGCTTTCTTT
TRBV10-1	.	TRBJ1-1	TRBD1	CASSAYPGTGDQDTEAFF	TGCGCCAGCAGTGCCTACCCCGGGACAGGGGATCAGGACACTGAAGCTTTCTTT
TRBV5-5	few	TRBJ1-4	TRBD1	CASSLGQGNEKLFF	TGTGCCAGCAGCTTAGGACAGGGTAATGAAAAACTGTTTTTT
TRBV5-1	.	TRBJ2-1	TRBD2	CASSLSGGAYNEQFF	TGCGCCAGCAGCCTTAGCGGGGGGGCCTACAATGAGCAGTTCTTC
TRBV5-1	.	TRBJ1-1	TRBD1	CASSLGGGRGPSEAFF	TGCGCCAGCAGCTTGGGAGGGGGCAGGGGACCTTCTGAAGCTTTCTTT
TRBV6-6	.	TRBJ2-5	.	CATLGGSPVTGTQYF	TGTGCCACCCTTGGGGGCTCCCCGGTAACAGGGACCCAGTACTTC
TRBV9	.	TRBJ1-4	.	CASSATGRATNEKLFF	TGTGCCAGCAGCGCCACAGGGAGGGCGACTAATGAAAAACTGTTTTTT
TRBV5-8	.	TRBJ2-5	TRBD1	CASSLGTGTQETQYF	TGTGCCAGCAGCTTGGGGACAGGGACCCAAGAGACCCAGTACTTC
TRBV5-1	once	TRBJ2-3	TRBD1	CASSATGQGATDTQYF	TGCGCCAGCAGCGCCACGGGACAGGGGGCCACAGATACGCAGTATTTT
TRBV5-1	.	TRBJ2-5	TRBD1	CASSVGQGAETQYF	TGCGCCAGCAGCGTGGGACAGGGGGCTGAGACCCAGTACTTC
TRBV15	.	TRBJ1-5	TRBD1	CATSREMGQENQPQHF	TGTGCCACCAGCAGAGAAATGGGACAGGAGAATCAGCCCCAGCATTTT
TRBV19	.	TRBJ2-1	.	CASSIGETDYNEQFF	TGTGCCAGTAGTATAGGCGAGACAGATTACAATGAGCAGTTCTTC
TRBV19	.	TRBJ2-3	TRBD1	CASSIPGQGSDTQYF	TGTGCCAGTAGTATACCCGGACAGGGATCAGATACGCAGTATTTT
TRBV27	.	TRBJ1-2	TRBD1	CASSLNGQAGYTF	TGTGCCAGCAGTTTAAATGGACAGGCGGGCTACACCTTC
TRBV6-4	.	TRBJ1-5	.	CASSESAGQLAQPQHF	TGTGCCAGCAGTGAGTCGGCCGGACAGCTCGCCCAGCCCCAGCATTTT